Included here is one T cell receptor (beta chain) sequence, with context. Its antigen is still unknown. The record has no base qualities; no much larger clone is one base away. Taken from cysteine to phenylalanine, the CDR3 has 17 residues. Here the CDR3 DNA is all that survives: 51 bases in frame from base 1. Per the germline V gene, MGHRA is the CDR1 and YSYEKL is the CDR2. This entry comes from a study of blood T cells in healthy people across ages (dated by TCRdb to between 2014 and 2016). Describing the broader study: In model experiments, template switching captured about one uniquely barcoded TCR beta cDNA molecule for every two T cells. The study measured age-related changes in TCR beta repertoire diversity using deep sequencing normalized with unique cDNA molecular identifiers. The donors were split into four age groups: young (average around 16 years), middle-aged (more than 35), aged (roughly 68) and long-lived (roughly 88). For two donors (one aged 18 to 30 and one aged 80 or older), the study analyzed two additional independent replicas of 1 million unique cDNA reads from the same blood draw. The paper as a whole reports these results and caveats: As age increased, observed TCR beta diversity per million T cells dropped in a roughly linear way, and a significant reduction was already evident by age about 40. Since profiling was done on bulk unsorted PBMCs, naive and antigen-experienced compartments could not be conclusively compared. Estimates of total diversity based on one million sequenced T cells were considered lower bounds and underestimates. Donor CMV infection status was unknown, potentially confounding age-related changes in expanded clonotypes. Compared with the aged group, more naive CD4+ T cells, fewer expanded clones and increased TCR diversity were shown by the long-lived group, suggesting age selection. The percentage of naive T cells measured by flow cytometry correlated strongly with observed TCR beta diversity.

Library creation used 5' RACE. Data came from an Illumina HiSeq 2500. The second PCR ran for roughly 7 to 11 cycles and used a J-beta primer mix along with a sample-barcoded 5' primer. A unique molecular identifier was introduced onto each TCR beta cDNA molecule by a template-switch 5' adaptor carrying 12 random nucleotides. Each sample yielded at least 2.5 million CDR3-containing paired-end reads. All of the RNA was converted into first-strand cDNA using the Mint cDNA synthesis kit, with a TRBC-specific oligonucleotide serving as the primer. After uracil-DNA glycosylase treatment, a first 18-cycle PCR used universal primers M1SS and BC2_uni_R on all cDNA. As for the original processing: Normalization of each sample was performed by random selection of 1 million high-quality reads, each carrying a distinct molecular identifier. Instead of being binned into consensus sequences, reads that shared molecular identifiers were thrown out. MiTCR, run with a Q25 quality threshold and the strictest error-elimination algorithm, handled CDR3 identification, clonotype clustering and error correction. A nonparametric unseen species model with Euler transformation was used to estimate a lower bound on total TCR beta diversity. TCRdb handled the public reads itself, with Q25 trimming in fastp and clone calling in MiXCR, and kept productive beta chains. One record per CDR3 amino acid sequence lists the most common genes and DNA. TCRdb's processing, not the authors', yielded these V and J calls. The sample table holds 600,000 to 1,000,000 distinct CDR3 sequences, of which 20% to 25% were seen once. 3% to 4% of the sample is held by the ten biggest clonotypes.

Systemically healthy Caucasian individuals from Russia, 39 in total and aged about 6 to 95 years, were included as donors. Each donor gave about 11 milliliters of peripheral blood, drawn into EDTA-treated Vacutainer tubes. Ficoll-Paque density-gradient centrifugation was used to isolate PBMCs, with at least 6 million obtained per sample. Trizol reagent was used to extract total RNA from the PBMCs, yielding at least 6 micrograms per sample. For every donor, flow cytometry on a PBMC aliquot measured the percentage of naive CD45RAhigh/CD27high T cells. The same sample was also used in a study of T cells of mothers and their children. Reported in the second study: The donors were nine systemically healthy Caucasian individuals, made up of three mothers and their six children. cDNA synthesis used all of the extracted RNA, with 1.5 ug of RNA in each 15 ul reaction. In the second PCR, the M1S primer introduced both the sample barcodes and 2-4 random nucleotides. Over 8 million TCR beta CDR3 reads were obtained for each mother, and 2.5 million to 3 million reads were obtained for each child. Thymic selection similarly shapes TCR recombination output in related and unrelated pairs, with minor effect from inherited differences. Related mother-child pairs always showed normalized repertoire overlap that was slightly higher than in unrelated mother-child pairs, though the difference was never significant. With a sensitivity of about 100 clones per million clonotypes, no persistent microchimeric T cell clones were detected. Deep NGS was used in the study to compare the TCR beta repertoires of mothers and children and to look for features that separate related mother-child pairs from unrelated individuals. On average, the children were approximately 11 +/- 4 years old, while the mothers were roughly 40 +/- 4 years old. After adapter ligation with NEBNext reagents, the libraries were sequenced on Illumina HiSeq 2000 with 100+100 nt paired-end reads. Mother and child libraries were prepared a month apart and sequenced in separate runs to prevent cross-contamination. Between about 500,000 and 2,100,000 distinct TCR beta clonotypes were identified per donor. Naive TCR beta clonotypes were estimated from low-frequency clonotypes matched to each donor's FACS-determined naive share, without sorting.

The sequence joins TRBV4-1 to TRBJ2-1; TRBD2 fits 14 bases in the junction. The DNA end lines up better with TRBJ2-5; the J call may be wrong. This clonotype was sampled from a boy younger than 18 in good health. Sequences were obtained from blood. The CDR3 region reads CASSQDPGLAGVGTQYF. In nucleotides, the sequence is TGCGCCAGCAGCCAAGATCCGGGACTAGCGGGAGTGGGGACCCAGTACTTC.